This note documents a single T cell receptor beta chain sequence. Antigen specificity is unknown. These data originate in a study of T cells in Graves' hyperthyroidism and ophthalmopathy. TCR beta CDR3 regions were amplified from RNA transcripts. First-round RT-PCR with HTBI primers amplified the TCR CDR3 region. TCRdb processed the multiplex PCR reads anew with MiXCR; each CDR3 protein has one entry. The repertoire consists of roughly 240,000 distinct CDR3 sequences, with roughly 22% occurring once and the leading ten covering roughly a third. Ophthalmopathy patients had moderate-to-severe active disease, CAS ≥3, NOSPECS ≥4, and disease duration under 3 months. Diagnosing involved the use of clinical symptoms, serum thyroxine and TRAb, thyroid ultrasound and orbital computed tomography. Findings and limits, study-wide: Blood also carried most thyroid clonotypes expanded above 0.001.

The CDR3 has 17 residues. J gave up 3 bases and V 4 bases, and 11 bases lay outside the gene matches. Germline V gene data show CDR1 as MNHEY and CDR2 as SMNVEV (reference sequence). The TCR was taken from a woman aged 40 to 55 with Graves' ophthalmopathy. This chain joins TRBV27 and TRBJ1-1; 10 nucleotides match TRBD1. The sequenced sample was blood. The chain's CDR3 is CASSSAWDRGRHTEAFF. CDR3 DNA sequence: TGTGCCAGCAGTTCCGCCTGGGACAGGGGTAGGCACACTGAAGCTTTCTTT.